The 5 T cell receptor beta chains below all came from one sample that was sequenced in a study of cytomegalovirus exposure and HLA in healthy donors. With 60 Vbeta and 13 Jbeta primers, the PCR was carried out. Method: immunoSEQ multiplex PCR; TCRdb's copy keeps in-frame clones and lacks some. The data show roughly 90,000 clones, over 60% seen once. The material sequenced was PBMCs. The receptors stem from a woman aged 40 to 55 in good health and CMV-seropositive.

A word on this clone: The junction departs from the called germline gene at one end, perhaps through a read error. J is TRBJ2-7 and V is TRBV7-9; 8 bases are a match to TRBD2. This CDR3 region has 14 residues. Germline V lookup: CDR1 SEHNR, CDR2 FQNEAQ (reference sequence). In DNA, the CDR3 is TGTTCCAGCAGCCTTAGCGGGATGGGCTACGAGCAGTACTTC. It translates to CSSSLSGMGYEQYF. Full variable domain (outside the CDR3, taken from reference TRBV7-9 and TRBJ2-7): DTGVSQNPRHKITKRGQNVTFRCDPISEHNRLYWYRQTLGQGPEFLTYFQNEAQLEKSRLLSDRFSAERPKGSFSTLEIQRTEQGDSAMYLCSSSLSGMGYEQYFGPGTRLTVT.

J is TRBJ2-1 and V is TRBV11-2; TRBD2 matches at 10 bases. Germline V gives CDR1 SGHAT, CDR2 FQNNGV. The CDR3 covers 16 residues. The ends lost 3 bases at V and 0 bases at J; junction bases unmatched: 2. CDR3 amino acids: CASSFSGGSSYNEQFF. CDR3 in DNA: TGTGCCAGCAGCTTTAGCGGGGGGAGCTCCTACAATGAGCAGTTCTTC.

The rearrangement links TRBV7-9 to TRBJ1-1, with TRBD1 as a possible D gene (6 bases). Germline assignment: CDR1 SEHNR and CDR2 FQNEAQ (reference sequence). The CDR3 covers 14 residues. Trimming pared 5 bases from V and 5 bases from J, leaving 15 bases between. This CDR3 reads CASSAGTTRTEAFF. The DNA for the CDR3 is TGTGCCAGCAGCGCAGGGACAACCCGGACTGAAGCTTTCTTT.

The chain recombines TRBV7-8 with TRBJ2-7; perhaps TRBD2 as D (6 bases). V was shortened by 5 bases and J by 6 bases, with 20 bases between the two germline ends. The germline V gene has CDR1 SGHVS and CDR2 FQNEAQ. This CDR3 comprises 15 residues. Here the CDR3 reads CASSPENGRLSEQYF. CDR3 bases: TGTGCCAGCAGCCCTGAGAACGGGAGATTAAGCGAGCAGTACTTC.

The chain employs TRBV7-3 and TRBJ1-1; unclear D gene. The CDR3 is 13 amino acids. V gave up 0 bases and J gave up 4 bases, with 6 bases separating them. From germline, CDR1 is SGHTA and CDR2 FQGTGA. The CDR3, as DNA: TGTGCCAGCAGCTTAACTGGAGGCACTGAAGCTTTCTTT. This gives the protein CASSLTGGTEAFF. The full variable domain, rest sourced from reference TRBV7-3 and TRBJ1-1, is GAGVSQTPSNKVTEKGKYVELRCDPISGHTALYWYRQSLGQGPEFLIYFQGTGAADDSGLPNDRFFAVRPEGSVSTLKIQRTERGDSAVYLCASSLTGGTEAFFGQGTRLTVV.